This TCR beta chain was sequenced during a study of T-cell memory formation after mild COVID-19. One entry per CDR3 protein, called by TCRdb with MiXCR from the 5' RACE reads. This table holds approximately 250,000 distinct CDR3 sequences, 16% found once. About this clonotype itself: As yet, its antigen is unknown.

Between the trimmed V and J ends, which lost 0 bases and 3 bases, there was a span of 12 bases. The CDR3 has 16 amino acids. CDR1 is SGHTA, CDR2 FQGTGA, per germline. Findings and caveats of the study: What remained unconfirmed was the SARS-CoV-2 specificity of second-wave clones peaking on day 37. CD4/CD8 balance characterized clones contracting day 15 to 85, and CD4+ skew characterized later expanders.

The sequenced sample was PBMCs or a T cell subset sorted from them (not recorded which). The clonotype was recovered from a man younger than 30 who had mild COVID-19 (a few samples of this study predate the infection). Cell type and time point are not known. The chain combines TRBV7-3 with TRBJ2-1; D might be TRBD2 (5 bases). This CDR3 reads CASSLTTTRGYNEQFF. CDR3 nucleotide sequence: TGTGCCAGCAGCTTAACCACCACCCGGGGCTACAATGAGCAGTTCTTC.